The source of this T cell receptor (beta chain) is a study of T cell responses to AZD1222 COVID-19 vaccine. Study-level results: An increase in Spike-specific TCR breadth and depth was observed after two AZD1222 doses.

A word on this clone: No antigen is known for it. Other DNA sequences in this sample translate to the same CDR3.

Repertoires were generated with immunoSEQ multiplex PCR, while TCRdb's copy carries only in-frame clones and drops some. The sample lists over 60,000 clones, 80% to 90% occurring once. The length of the CDR3 is 13 residues. The germline V gene encodes CDR1 SGDLS and CDR2 YYNGEE. V was cut by 2 bases and J by 1 base, with 5 bases left in between. The V call is TRBV9, the J call TRBJ2-3; no reliable D call. The specimen comprised peripheral blood, sampled on day 0 of AZD1222 vaccination. This TCR derives from an adult in good health. The DNA of the CDR3 is TGTGCCAGCAGCGTTCTGGGCACAGATACGCAGTATTTT. It translates to CASSVLGTDTQYF.